The present T cell receptor beta chain was sequenced within a study of CD8+CD57+ T cells in acquired aplastic anemia. Looking at the study overall: Quantities of DNA derived from sorted CD4+ and CD8+ cells averaged around 3.2 ug.

Genomic DNA templated the TCR beta VDJ and CDR3 profiling. TCRdb re-analysed the reads in MiXCR, keeping a single row per CDR3 protein. The table lists approximately 65,000 distinct CDR3 sequences, around 55% of them singletons, with roughly 2.5% in the top ten. V lost 3 bases, J lost 1 base, and 6 bases lay in between. Per the germline V gene, CDR1 is SEHNR and CDR2 is FQNEAQ (reference sequence). The CDR3 runs 13 residues. About this clonotype itself: What it binds is unknown.

Study outcomes and limitations: The number of CD8+ CDR3 sequences shared by patients and controls was around 30.

The sample comprised sorted CD4+, CD8+, or CD8+CD57+ T cells (not recorded which) from PBMCs. The receptor's source is a human donor in good health, serving as a control. The chain couples TRBV7-9 to TRBJ1-1, with a possible D match to TRBD1 (5 bases). CDR3 coding DNA: TGTGCCAGCAGCTTGACAGAGAACACTGAAGCTTTCTTT. It translates to CASSLTENTEAFF.